Presented here are 15 T cell receptor beta chains from one specimen sequenced in a study of blood T cell repertoires in COVID-19. This table comes from immunoSEQ multiplex PCR, and its TCRdb copy is limited to in-frame clones, with some not included. In the table there are more than 55,000 clones, around 79% of which are singletons. Sequences were obtained from peripheral blood. Every receptor here comes from a human donor in a cohort sampled during active COVID-19.

The sample holds one count of this clone. The V gene is TRBV28, the J gene TRBJ1-2; D not certain. V lost 3 bases, J lost 8 bases, and 7 bases lay in between. The CDR3 is 11 residues long. Germline V gene sequence: CDR1 MDHEN, CDR2 SYDVKM. Here the CDR3 reads CASSLKRGYTF. DNA for the CDR3: TGTGCCAGCAGTTTGAAGAGGGGCTACACCTTC.

The chain employs TRBV6-1 and TRBJ2-3, with D possibly being TRBD1 (6 bases). Germline V lookup: CDR1 MNHNS, CDR2 SASEGT. Trimming left V 4 bases short and J 0 bases short, with 14 bases between. The CDR3 is made up of 16 amino acids. CDR3 loop: CASSALQGSSTDTQYF. The CDR3 region has the DNA TGTGCCAGCAGTGCTCTACAGGGATCTAGCACAGATACGCAGTATTTT.

In its sample, this clone was seen a few times. The genes are TRBV7-2 and TRBJ2-7; 10 bases are a match to TRBD2. The CDR3 is 18 residues long. The V segment lost 0 bases and the J segment 3 bases; nucleotides outside the gene matches: 11. Germline CDR1 SGHTA, CDR2 FQGNSA. The DNA of the CDR3 is TGTGCCAGCAGCTTAGCGCGTGGTAGCGGGAGGCCTAACTACGAGCAGTACTTC. Its translation is CASSLARGSGRPNYEQYF.

This clone was seen a handful of times. The genes are TRBV23-1 and TRBJ2-3, with D tentatively TRBD2 (6 bases). TRBV23-1 is marked as an open reading frame, function uncertain. V was clipped by 7 bases and J by 0 bases, with 26 bases between them. There are 19 residues in the CDR3. The CDR3 reads CASNECPRGRETSTDTQYF. The CDR3 nucleotides are TGCGCCAGCAATGAATGCCCGCGGGGTAGAGAGACTAGCACAGATACGCAGTATTTT.

The V and J genes are TRBV30 and TRBJ1-4, with unresolved D. The V and J ends lost 0 bases and 7 bases respectively, with 6 bases between them. The CDR3 runs 12 residues. Germline CDR1 is GTSNPN and CDR2 is SVGIG (reference sequence). CDR3 protein: CAWSVTGEKLFF. CDR3 coding DNA: TGTGCCTGGAGTGTAACGGGTGAAAAACTGTTTTTT.

This clone has a single count. The rearrangement joins TRBV18 to TRBJ1-1; D not resolved. This CDR3 spans 13 amino acids. Germline V gene lookup returns CDR1 KGHSH and CDR2 LQKENI. Trimming pared 0 bases from V and 5 bases from J, leaving 7 bases between. The CDR3 DNA sequence: TGTGCCAGCTCACCACCCACGGTTACTGAAGCTTTCTTT. Its translation: CASSPPTVTEAFF.

The rearrangement uses TRBV28 and TRBJ2-3; TRBD2 is a possible D gene (5 bases). The CDR3 is 15 amino acids. Looked up from germline, CDR1 is MDHEN and CDR2 is SYDVKM. Trimming removed 2 bases at V and 4 bases at J, with 13 bases between. In nucleotides, the CDR3 is TGTGCCAGCAGTTTACGGCTCGGAGGAGCAGATACGCAGTATTTT. It encodes CASSLRLGGADTQYF.

The V call is TRBV6-5, the J call TRBJ2-1; D unclear. V was clipped by 10 bases and J by 4 bases, with 8 bases between them. CDR1 and CDR2 (germline): MNHEY, SVGAGI. CDR3 size: 11 residues. CDR3 region: CATPSYNEQFF. Written as DNA, the CDR3 is TGTGCCACCCCTAGTTACAATGAGCAGTTCTTC.

The CDR3 loop reads CASSWPLAGKSYEQYF. CDR3 bases: TGTGCCAGCAGCTGGCCCTTAGCGGGAAAGTCCTACGAGCAGTACTTC. V gene TRBV7-3 combines with J gene TRBJ2-7; 8 positions match TRBD2. With 4 bases clipped from V and 1 base from J, the junction kept 9 bases outside the gene matches. There are 16 residues in the CDR3. Looked up from germline, CDR1 is SGHTA and CDR2 is FQGTGA. The whole variable domain, filled in from reference TRBV7-3 and TRBJ2-7, reads GAGVSQTPSNKVTEKGKYVELRCDPISGHTALYWYRQSLGQGPEFLIYFQGTGAADDSGLPNDRFFAVRPEGSVSTLKIQRTERGDSAVYLCASSWPLAGKSYEQYFGPGTRLTVT.

This clone occurred once. The chain joins TRBV27 to TRBJ2-5; 8 bases are shared with TRBD2. The CDR3 covers 14 residues. Germline-derived CDR1 and CDR2 are MNHEY and SMNVEV (reference sequence). The J segment lost 5 bases and the V segment lost 3 bases, leaving 5 bases of the junction unmatched. The CDR3 nucleotides are TGTGCCAGCAGTTTGGGGCGCGGGGGGGAGACCCAGTACTTC. It translates to CASSLGRGGETQYF.

CDR3 region: CASRRLGLAGDNEQFF. The CDR3 coding sequence is TGTGCCAGCAGGCGCCTTGGACTAGCGGGAGACAATGAGCAGTTCTTC. V is TRBV28 and J is TRBJ2-1; 13 nucleotides align to TRBD2. After removal of 6 bases from V and 5 bases from J, the junction contained 7 bases not matched to a gene. This CDR3 region has 16 residues. Germline CDR1 reads MDHEN; CDR2 reads SYDVKM.

The chain has TRBV4-2 and TRBJ1-4; possible D gene TRBD1, 6 bases. The V end lost 0 bases, the J end lost 4 bases, and 15 bases lay between the germline ends. CDR3 length: 17 amino acids. Per the germline V gene, CDR1 is LGHNA and CDR2 is YNFKEQ. As DNA, the CDR3 is TGTGCCAGCAGCCAAGATCCCCCAGGGGTGGGTAATGAAAAACTGTTTTTT. It specifies CASSQDPPGVGNEKLFF.

The chain couples TRBV7-9 to TRBJ2-5, with 8 bases matching TRBD2. V lost 5 bases and J lost 5; bases outside the gene matches: 7. The CDR3 runs to 14 residues. Germline V CDR1 and CDR2: SEHNR, FQNEAQ (reference sequence). CDR3: CASSATGRGETQYF. CDR3 coding DNA: TGTGCCAGCAGCGCTACCGGGAGGGGGGAGACCCAGTACTTC.

The V gene is TRBV10-3, the J gene TRBJ1-3; D is unclear. Germline values: CDR1 ENHRY, CDR2 SYGVKD. The V end was cut by 6 bases, the J end by 0 bases, with 18 bases between. This CDR3 region has 17 residues. The CDR3: CAISLGAWHPSGNTIYF. CDR3 nucleotides: TGTGCCATCAGCCTGGGAGCCTGGCACCCCTCTGGAAACACCATATATTTT.

The chain employs TRBV6-5 and TRBJ1-1, with 9 bases that match TRBD1. In germline, CDR1 is MNHEY, CDR2 SVGAGI. Trimming took 6 bases from V and 4 from J; bases not matched to a gene: 6. The CDR3 totals 14 residues. The CDR3 DNA follows: TGTGCCAGCAGCCGGGGACAGGGTGGCACTGAAGCTTTCTTT. Translating gives CASSRGQGGTEAFF.